Following are 16 T cell receptor beta chains from one sample sequenced in a study of cytomegalovirus exposure and HLA in healthy donors. Amplification used 60 Vbeta primers and 13 Jbeta primers. Sequencing was performed with immunoSEQ multiplex PCR; in TCRdb, only in-frame clones are kept and a portion is missing. The data contain approximately 93,000 clones, more than 55% of them singletons. The specimen was PBMCs. The receptors come from a boy younger than 18 in good health and CMV-seropositive.

This clone has only a few counts. The CDR3 protein is CASSLVPPGGLYGYTF. The CDR3 DNA reads as TGTGCCAGCAGCTTGGTCCCCCCAGGGGGCCTCTATGGCTACACCTTC. The V gene is TRBV5-6, the J gene TRBJ1-2; TRBD1 aligns across 8 bases. Germline CDR1 SGHDT, CDR2 YYEEEE. J gave up 4 bases and V 0 bases, and 8 bases lay outside the gene matches. CDR3 length: 16 amino acids.

The rearrangement joins TRBV19 to TRBJ1-3; 7 bases are shared with TRBD1. CDR3 length equals 15 residues. The V gene's germline CDR1 is LNHDA and CDR2 SQIVND (reference sequence). The V and J ends lost 6 bases and 3 bases, in that order; junction bases with no gene match: 8. The CDR3 loop reads CASRTFGTVGNTIYF. DNA of the CDR3: TGTGCCAGTAGAACGTTCGGGACAGTTGGAAACACCATATATTTT. Full variable domain (rest looked up from reference TRBV19 and TRBJ1-3): DGGITQSPKYLFRKEGQNVTLSCEQNLNHDAMYWYRQDPGQGLRLIYYSQIVNDFQKGDIAEGYSVSREKKESFPLTVTSAQKNPTAFYLCASRTFGTVGNTIYFGEGSWLTVV.

This clone turned up a few times. V and J are TRBV2 and TRBJ2-7; the match to TRBD1 covers 8 bases. Germline V gene data show CDR1 as SNHLY and CDR2 as FYNNEI. The CDR3 has 14 residues. V lost 2 bases and J lost 0; bases outside the gene matches: 0. This chain's CDR3 is CASSEQGASYEQYF. The CDR3 bases are TGTGCCAGCAGTGAACAGGGGGCCTCCTACGAGCAGTACTTC. Filled out from reference TRBV2 and TRBJ2-7, the complete variable domain reads EPEVTQTPSHQVTQMGQEVILRCVPISNHLYFYWYRQILGQKVEFLVSFYNNEISEKSEIFDDQFSVERPDGSNFTLKIRSTKLEDSAMYFCASSEQGASYEQYFGPGTRLTVT.

The genes are TRBV7-7 and TRBJ1-1; possibly TRBD1 for D (5 bases). Trimming took 6 bases from V and 2 from J, leaving 10 bases between them. CDR1 is SSHAT and CDR2 is FNYEAQ in the germline V gene (reference sequence). CDR3 length: 13 residues. The CDR3 here is CASSSQVNTEAFF. The CDR3 bases are TGTGCCAGCAGTTCACAGGTAAACACTGAAGCTTTCTTT.

The J gene is TRBJ2-3, the V gene TRBV5-1, with TRBD2 matching over 10 bases. V shed 2 bases, J shed 0 bases, and the junction held 6 bases outside the gene matches. Germline CDR1 and CDR2: SGHRS and YFSETQ. The CDR3 is 17 amino acids. CDR3 amino acids: CASSLIKRGGSTDTQYF. DNA for the CDR3: TGCGCCAGCAGCTTAATCAAGCGGGGGGGTAGCACAGATACGCAGTATTTT.

This chain joins TRBV6-5 and TRBJ2-7; 7 nucleotides align to TRBD1. Germline loops: CDR1 MNHEY, CDR2 SVGAGI. Trimming at V came to 2 bases and at J to 9 bases, leaving 7 bases not matched to a gene. The CDR3 sequence is 13 residues long. CDR3 sequence (DNA): TGTGCCAGCAGTTACCGGACAGGAGCTTGGCAGTACTTC. It codes for CASSYRTGAWQYF.

This clone has just one count. The gene calls are TRBV7-2 and TRBJ1-1; D call uncertain. The CDR3 has 13 amino acids. CDR1 and CDR2 (germline): SGHTA, FQGNSA. The germline V and J ends were trimmed by 1 base and 1 base, with 4 bases remaining between them. CDR3 in DNA: TGTGCCAGCAGCTTAGGTAGGAACACTGAAGCTTTCTTT. This sequence encodes CASSLGRNTEAFF.

Only one count was recorded for this clone. This chain joins TRBV12-5 and TRBJ1-2; 8 positions match TRBD1. V shed 4 bases and J 8 bases; nucleotides not matched to a gene: 15. CDR1 is LGHNT, CDR2 FRNRAP, per germline. This CDR3 comprises 16 residues. DNA for the CDR3: TGTGCTAGTGGTTCCCCTAATTCAGGGGGCGTTGGCGGCTACACCTTC. Translation gives CASGSPNSGGVGGYTF.

This chain links TRBV5-5 with TRBJ1-1, with D maybe TRBD1 (6 bases). This CDR3 spans 13 amino acids. V dropped 1 base and J dropped 3 bases, with 7 bases sitting between them. In germline, CDR1 is SGHKS, CDR2 YYEKEE (reference sequence). DNA for the CDR3: TGTGCCAGCAGCTTGTCAGGGGACACTGAAGCTTTCTTT. It encodes CASSLSGDTEAFF.

V gene TRBV4-2 combines with J gene TRBJ1-2; the match to TRBD1 covers 7 bases. This CDR3 region has 15 residues. Germline-derived CDR1 and CDR2 are LGHNA and YNFKEQ. The V and J ends lost 3 bases and 0 bases, in that order; junction bases with no gene match: 4. The DNA of the CDR3 is TGTGCCAGCAGCCACGACGGACAGGCTAACTATGGCTACACCTTC. It encodes CASSHDGQANYGYTF.

The chain combines TRBV6-1 with TRBJ2-5; 8 bases fit TRBD1. Unmatched junction bases numbered 1, after V lost 3 bases and J lost 1 base. The CDR3 is 14 residues long. CDR1 is MNHNS and CDR2 is SASEGT in the germline V gene. The CDR3 nucleotides read TGTGCCAGCAGTGAGGACAGGGTCCAAGAGACCCAGTACTTC. The encoded protein is CASSEDRVQETQYF.

The chain has TRBV7-2 and TRBJ1-3; 8 bases are a match to TRBD1. The J segment lost 2 bases and the V segment lost 1 base, leaving 1 base of the junction unmatched. Germline V gene data show CDR1 as SGHTA and CDR2 as FQGNSA. There are 15 residues in the CDR3. CDR3 protein: CASSLVTGAGNTIYF. The CDR3 DNA reads as TGTGCCAGCAGCTTAGTGACAGGGGCTGGAAACACCATATATTTT.

This sequence joins TRBV25-1 and TRBJ2-7; 8 nucleotides agree with TRBD2. Unmatched junction bases numbered 9, after V lost 1 base and J lost 4 bases. The CDR3 runs to 16 residues. The germline V gene encodes CDR1 MGHDK and CDR2 SYGVNS. The CDR3 loop reads CASSEWGNSGSYEQYF. The CDR3 bases are TGTGCCAGCAGTGAATGGGGTAACAGCGGGAGTTACGAGCAGTACTTC.

The rearrangement links TRBV7-3 to TRBJ1-1, with TRBD1 identical over 8 bases. Germline CDR1 is SGHTA and CDR2 is FQGTGA. The V segment lost 10 bases and the J segment 3 bases; nucleotides outside the gene matches: 7. The CDR3 runs 13 residues. As DNA, the CDR3 is TGTGCCACCGCTCAGGGGGCGCACACTGAAGCTTTCTTT. It is translated as CATAQGAHTEAFF.

This clone appeared once. The chain couples TRBV19 to TRBJ1-2; tentative D call: TRBD1 (6 bases). Germline loops: CDR1 LNHDA, CDR2 SQIVND (reference sequence). The CDR3 is 15 amino acids. Between the trimmed V and J ends, which lost 4 bases and 4 bases, there was a span of 16 bases. CDR3 residues: CASSKGDTVRYGYTF. CDR3 sequence (DNA): TGTGCCAGTAGTAAAGGGGACACGGTTCGCTATGGCTACACCTTC.

The chain links TRBV19 to TRBJ2-6; 11 nucleotides match TRBD1. The CDR3 sequence is 19 residues long. Losses at the gene ends were 6 bases for V and 0 bases for J; bases not matched to a gene: 10. The germline V gene encodes CDR1 LNHDA and CDR2 SQIVND (reference sequence). Here the CDR3 DNA reads TGTGCCAGTAGCCCGATTGGGACAGGGGGGCTCTCTGGGGCCAACGTCCTGACTTTC. This encodes CASSPIGTGGLSGANVLTF.